At least ten counts were recorded for the clone carrying this T cell receptor beta chain. This sample is drawn from a study of neurological immune-mediated disorders. Time point reported: longitudinal time-point 3. Germline V lookup: CDR1 KGHSH, CDR2 LQKENI. Germline trimming cut 4 bases from V and 4 bases from J; bases unmatched to any gene: 8. The CDR3 is 17 residues long. TCRdb independently ran MiXCR on the 5' RACE reads; one entry per CDR3 protein. The table includes about 80,000 distinct CDR3 sequences, approximately 4.3% detected once. Sequenced input: PBMCs. This TCR was sampled from a woman aged 55-70 years with multiple sclerosis. The chain is built from TRBV18 and TRBJ2-3; 13 bases are shared with TRBD2. The CDR3 DNA follows: TGTGCCAGCTCACTCGGACTAGCGGGGGCCCCAGCAGATACGCAGTATTTT. Its translation is CASSLGLAGAPADTQYF.